This T cell receptor beta chain was sequenced for a study of blood T cells in healthy people across ages. Of note for this clonotype: This sequence may be a read error, since a much larger clone differs from it by one base.

The CDR3 runs to 14 residues. Germline V gene lookup returns CDR1 SEHNR and CDR2 FQNEAQ (reference sequence). Together with a sample-barcoded 5' primer, a J-beta primer mix was included in a second PCR lasting about 6 to 11 cycles. All cDNA molecules were each tagged by a template-switch adaptor with 12 random nucleotides. TCRdb reprocessed the 5' RACE reads via MiXCR and lists one record per CDR3 protein. Of hundreds of thousands of distinct CDR3 sequences in the sample, 45% to 60% were seen once. This receptor was taken from an elderly woman in good health. V is TRBV7-9 and J is TRBJ1-6; no clear D gene. Sequenced material: blood. This CDR3 reads CTSSQSSYNSPLHF. The CDR3 DNA sequence: TGTACCAGCAGCCAAAGCTCCTATAATTCACCCCTCCACTTT.